Given below is one T cell receptor (beta chain) in context. Participant-reported clinical history was the basis for cohort assignment. For recovered donors of Cohort 3, there were two negative PCRs, clearance, or symptom resolution. The germline CDR1 and CDR2 sequences are SGHAT and FQDESV (reference sequence). The CDR3 is 15 amino acids. With 5 bases clipped from V and 0 bases from J, the junction kept 4 bases outside the gene matches. The entry originates in a study of blood T cell repertoires in COVID-19. Looking at the study overall: Spain, Italy and the United States supplied samples that represented acute and convalescent COVID-19. T cells, B-cell-depleted T cells, or PBMCs provided the cDNA or gDNA that served as material.

Produced via immunoSEQ multiplex PCR; TCRdb's table is partial and in-frame only. The top ten clones hold about 2.4% of a sample with about 220,000 clones, about 88% of them seen once. The origin of this receptor is a woman between 25 and 40 years old who had recovered from COVID-19. The chain recombines TRBV11-1 with TRBJ2-1, with 7 bases matching TRBD2. Sequencing input: PBMCs or T cells enriched from blood (not recorded which). DNA for the CDR3: TGTGCCAGCAGCCGAGCGGGGAGCTCCTACAATGAGCAGTTCTTC. Encoded protein: CASSRAGSSYNEQFF.